The TCR beta chain under discussion was sequenced for a study of somatic mutations in cytotoxic T cells in rheumatoid arthritis. Looking at the study overall: A subset of V beta antibody-stained T-cell populations was isolated by flow sorting, reaching nearly 100% purity, and this subset included V beta1+ cells that went on to TCRB sequencing. Regarding the study as a whole: No significant CD8+ T-cell clonality difference was found between rheumatoid arthritis patients and age-matched controls. Slight underrepresentation of TRBV07 in rheumatoid arthritis patients was not adjusted for multiple comparisons.

There are 13 residues in the CDR3. The germline gives CDR1 SQVTM, CDR2 ANQGSEA. V lost 7 bases, J lost 2 bases, and 3 bases stayed unmatched. The repertoire was sequenced with immunoSEQ multiplex PCR; TCRdb's copy has only in-frame clones and lacks some. The repertoire holds over 9,000 clones, with about 70% as singletons. This clone is a singleton in its sample. Its antigen is still unknown. V and J are TRBV29-1 and TRBJ2-7; 12 nucleotides line up with TRBD2. Sample: CD8+ T cells sorted from blood. The sequence derives from a man between 60 and 75 years old in good health. CDR3 sequence (DNA): TGCAGCGCCCGGACTAGCGGGGCCTACGAGCAGTACTTC. Its protein product is CSARTSGAYEQYF.